The sequence of this T cell receptor (beta chain) was determined in a study of neoadjuvant anti-PD-1 for oral cavity cancer. Study-level results: Only three patients per response group were TCR-analyzed; validation needed.

Worth noting for this clone: Its antigen is currently unknown.

Produced via immunoSEQ multiplex PCR; TCRdb's table is partial and in-frame only. Found here are around 15,000 clones, roughly 66% of them singletons; the top ten hold around 2.5%. There are 14 residues in the CDR3. The ends were cut back, 4 bases at V and 10 bases at J, with 17 bases in the middle. Per germline, CDR1 SGHRS and CDR2 YFSETQ. Cohort: HPV-negative, locally advanced oral cavity squamous cell carcinoma patients. V gene TRBV5-1 combines with J gene TRBJ2-2, with D possibly TRBD2 on 6 matching bases. This sample comprised PBMCs, obtained before nivolumab (anti-PD-1) treatment. This receptor was identified in a person between 40 and 85 years old with oral cavity squamous cell carcinoma. The CDR3 region has the DNA TGCGCCAGCAGCCCCGGGGGTCACCCCCCGGAGCTGTTTTTT. Translating gives CASSPGGHPPELFF.